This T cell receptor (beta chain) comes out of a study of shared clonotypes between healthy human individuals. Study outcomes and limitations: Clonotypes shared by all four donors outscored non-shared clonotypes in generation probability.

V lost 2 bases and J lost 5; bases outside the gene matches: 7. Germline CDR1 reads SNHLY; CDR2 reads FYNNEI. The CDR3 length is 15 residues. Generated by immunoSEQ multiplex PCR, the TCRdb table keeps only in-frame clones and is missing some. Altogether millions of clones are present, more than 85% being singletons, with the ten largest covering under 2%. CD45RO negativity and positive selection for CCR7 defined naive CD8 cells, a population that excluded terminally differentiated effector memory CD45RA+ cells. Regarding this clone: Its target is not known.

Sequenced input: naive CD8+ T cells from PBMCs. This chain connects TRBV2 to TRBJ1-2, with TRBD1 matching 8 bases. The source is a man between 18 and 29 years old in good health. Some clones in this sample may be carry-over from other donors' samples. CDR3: CASSERRDRPYGYTF. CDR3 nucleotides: TGTGCCAGCAGTGAACGCCGGGACAGGCCTTATGGCTACACCTTC.